This T cell receptor (beta chain) emerged from a study of T-cell reconstitution after alpha-beta-depleted transplantation in children. This clonotype was counted only a few times. V dropped 0 bases and J dropped 0 bases, with 9 bases sitting between them. The CDR3 has 16 residues. Germline CDR1 reads SGDLS; CDR2 reads YYNGEE. Researchers prepared the TCRbeta library using unique molecular identifiers, the study reports. Each CDR3 protein gets one entry after TCRdb re-called the PCR reads with MiXCR. The data hold some 310,000 distinct CDR3 sequences, with 20% to 30% observed a single time. V is TRBV9 and J is TRBJ2-2, with D perhaps TRBD2 (6 bases). This sequence originates from a male patient between 10 and 17 years old who had a stem cell transplant for acute lymphoblastic leukemia, so the T cells may come from the graft donor. Sequencing used PBMCs, mostly from graft donor cells, obtained 180 days after TCRalphabeta/CD19-depleted stem cell transplant. DNA for the CDR3: TGTGCCAGCAGCGTAGGGAGGGGTACGAACACCGGGGAGCTGTTTTTT. Its protein is CASSVGRGTNTGELFF.